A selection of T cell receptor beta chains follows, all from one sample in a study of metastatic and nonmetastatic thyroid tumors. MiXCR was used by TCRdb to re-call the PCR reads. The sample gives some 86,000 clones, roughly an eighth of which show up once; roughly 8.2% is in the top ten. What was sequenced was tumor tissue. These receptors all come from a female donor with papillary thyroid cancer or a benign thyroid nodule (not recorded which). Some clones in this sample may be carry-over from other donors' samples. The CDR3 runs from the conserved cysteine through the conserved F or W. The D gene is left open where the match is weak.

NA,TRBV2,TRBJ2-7,CASSDLGGGGTYEQYF
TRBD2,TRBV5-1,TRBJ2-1,CASSFTSGSSHEQFF
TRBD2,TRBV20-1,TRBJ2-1,CSAPRLAGSYNEQFF
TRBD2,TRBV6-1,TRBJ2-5,CASSEARLGGRARFGTQYF
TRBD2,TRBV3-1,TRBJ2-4,CASSPGLAGGKNIQYF
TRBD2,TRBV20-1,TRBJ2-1,CSARDGRVLAGVYNEQFF
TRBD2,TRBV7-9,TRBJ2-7,CASSLKREGEQYF
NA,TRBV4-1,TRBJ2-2,CASSQPGRTSAGELFF
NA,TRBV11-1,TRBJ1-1,CASTRHRTIMNTEAFF
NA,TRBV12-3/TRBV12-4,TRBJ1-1,CASSRTDEAFF
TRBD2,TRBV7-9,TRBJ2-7,CASSLYSGSYEQYF
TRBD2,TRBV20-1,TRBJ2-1,CSALPTAGGTYNEQFF
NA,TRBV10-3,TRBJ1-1,CAAASNTEAFF
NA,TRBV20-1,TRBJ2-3,CSARVAYSTDTQYF
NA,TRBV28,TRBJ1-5,CASRQYSNQPQHF
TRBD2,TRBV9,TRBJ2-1,CASSGGTSGSYNEQFF
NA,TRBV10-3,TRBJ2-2,CAISPETNTGELFF
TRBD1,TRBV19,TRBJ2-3,CASNRGGSTDTQYF
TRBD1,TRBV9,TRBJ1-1,CASSVAYQGADNFF
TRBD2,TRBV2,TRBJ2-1,CASSEATSGRDEQFF
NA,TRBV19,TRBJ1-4,CASSISEKLFF
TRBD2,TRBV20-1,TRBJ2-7,CSASDSGRRIYEQYF
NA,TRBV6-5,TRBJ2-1,CTSRTPSGHSYNEQFF
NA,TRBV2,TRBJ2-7,CASKKTGRDWEYF
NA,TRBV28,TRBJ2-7,CASRPAGVNYEQYF
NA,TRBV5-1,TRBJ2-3,CASSPAGTTDTQYF
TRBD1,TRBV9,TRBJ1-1,CASSTHVTGGTEAFF
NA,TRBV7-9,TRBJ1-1,CASSSPLSNTEAFF
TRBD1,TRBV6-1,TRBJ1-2,CASHRGQGGYTF
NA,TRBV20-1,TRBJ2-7,CSASQGVDEQYF
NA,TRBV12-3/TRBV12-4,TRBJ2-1,CASSSGPDSSYNEQFF
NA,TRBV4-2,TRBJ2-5,CASSQEMDLRGETQYF
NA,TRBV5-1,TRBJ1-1,CASSFGGTGMNTEAFF
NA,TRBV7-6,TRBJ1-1,CASSLAQGQNTEAFF